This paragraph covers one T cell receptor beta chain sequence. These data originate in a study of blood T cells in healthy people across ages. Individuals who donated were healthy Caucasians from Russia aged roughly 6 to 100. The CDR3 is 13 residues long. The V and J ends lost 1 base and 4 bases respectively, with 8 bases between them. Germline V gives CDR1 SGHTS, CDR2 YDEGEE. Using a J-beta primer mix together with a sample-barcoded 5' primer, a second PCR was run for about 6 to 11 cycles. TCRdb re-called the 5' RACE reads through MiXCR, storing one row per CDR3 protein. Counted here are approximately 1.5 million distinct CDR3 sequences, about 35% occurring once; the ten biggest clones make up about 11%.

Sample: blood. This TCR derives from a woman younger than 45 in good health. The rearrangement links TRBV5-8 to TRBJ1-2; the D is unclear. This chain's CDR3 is CASSLSRRYGYTF. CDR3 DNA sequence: TGTGCCAGCAGCTTGAGCAGGCGCTATGGCTACACCTTC.